The clone carrying this TCR beta chain was detected only a few times. The repertoire was sequenced with immunoSEQ multiplex PCR; TCRdb's copy has only in-frame clones and lacks some. The data show more than 150,000 clones, with 87% seen just once and 0.8% to 1% held by the top ten. The sample comes from a study of blood T cell repertoires in COVID-19. The CDR3 covers 15 residues. The germline V gene has CDR1 SNHLY and CDR2 FYNNEI. V gave up 2 bases and J gave up 11 bases; unmatched junction bases: 7. What was sequenced was peripheral blood. The chain is built from TRBV2 and TRBJ2-1; 12 bases align to TRBD2. The receptor's source is a woman aged 18-29 years who had recovered from COVID-19. CDR3 bases: TGTGCCAGCAGTGAATCTACTAGCGGGAGGAAGCAGCAGTTCTTC. Protein: CASSESTSGRKQQFF.